Below, 27 T cell receptor beta chains from the same sample are listed, as sequenced in a study of cytomegalovirus exposure and HLA in healthy donors. The PCR had 60 Vbeta and 13 Jbeta primers. This table comes from immunoSEQ multiplex PCR, and its TCRdb copy is limited to in-frame clones, with some not included. The profile shows 200,000 to 250,000 clones, about 81% of them singletons. The sequenced material came from PBMCs. Receptors originate from a woman in her fifties or sixties in good health and CMV-seropositive.

The chain links TRBV11-2 to TRBJ2-2; possible D gene TRBD2, 6 bases. Trimming removed 5 bases from V and 7 bases from J, with 14 bases in between. The CDR3 is 14 amino acids. Germline CDR1 SGHAT, CDR2 FQNNGV. Here the CDR3 DNA reads TGTGCCAGCAGCCCCGGGACTGCCCACGGGGAGCTGTTTTTT. Protein: CASSPGTAHGELFF. The full variable domain, completed using reference TRBV11-2 and TRBJ2-2, is EAGVAQSPRYKIIEKRQSVAFWCNPISGHATLYWYQQILGQGPKLLIQFQNNGVVDDSQLPKDRFSAERLKGVDSTLKIQPAKLEDSAVYLCASSPGTAHGELFFGEGSRLTVL.

The chain is built from TRBV4-1 and TRBJ2-7; weak D call: TRBD2 (8 bases). In germline, CDR1 is MGHRA, CDR2 YSYEKL. Trimming removed 4 bases from V and 1 base from J, with 11 bases in between. The CDR3 extends over 14 amino acids. The CDR3 spells CASSLAGQSYEQYF. Written as DNA, the CDR3 is TGCGCCAGCAGCCTAGCGGGACAGTCCTACGAGCAGTACTTC.

This chain uses TRBV18 with TRBJ2-1; possibly TRBD1 for D (5 bases). This CDR3 has 13 amino acids. Germline CDR1 is KGHSH and CDR2 is LQKENI. V lost 0 bases, J lost 9 bases, and 9 bases lay in between. The CDR3 reads CASSPPWGPEQFF. The CDR3 coding sequence is TGTGCCAGCTCACCACCGTGGGGCCCTGAGCAGTTCTTC.

For this clone: The germline gene is not matched at one end of the junction; a read error may be the cause. The chain joins TRBV19 to TRBJ1-2; tentative D call: TRBD1 (6 bases). Germline CDR1 and CDR2: LNHDA and SQIVND (reference sequence). The CDR3 contains 12 residues. This chain's CDR3 is CTSSRGAGGYTF. The CDR3 DNA reads TGTACCAGTAGTCGGGGGGCAGGAGGCTACACCTTC. The variable domain in full, completed from reference TRBV19 and TRBJ1-2, reads DGGITQSPKYLFRKEGQNVTLSCEQNLNHDAMYWYRQDPGQGLRLIYYSQIVNDFQKGDIAEGYSVSREKKESFPLTVTSAQKNPTAFYLCTSSRGAGGYTFGSGTRLTVV.

This clone was seen just once. This sequence joins TRBV28 and TRBJ2-7; unclear D gene. Germline CDR1 and CDR2: MDHEN and SYDVKM. The CDR3 has 11 amino acids. Trimming took 6 bases from V and 5 from J, leaving 8 bases between them. CDR3 in DNA: TGTGCCAGCAGCCAACCTAACGAGCAGTACTTC. Its protein is CASSQPNEQYF.

The J gene is TRBJ1-1, the V gene TRBV11-1; 7 bases fit TRBD1. V lost 3 bases, J lost 5 bases, and 9 bases stayed unmatched. Germline V gene lookup returns CDR1 SGHAT and CDR2 FQDESV (reference sequence). CDR3 length: 15 residues. The CDR3 reads CASSLNSGGGTEAFF. In nucleotides, the CDR3 is TGTGCCAGCAGCTTGAACTCAGGGGGTGGGACTGAAGCTTTCTTT. Using reference TRBV11-1 and TRBJ1-1 for the parts outside the CDR3, the full variable domain is EAEVAQSPRYKITEKSQAVAFWCDPISGHATLYWYRQILGQGPELLVQFQDESVVDDSQLPKDRFSAERLKGVDSTLKIQPAELGDSAMYLCASSLNSGGGTEAFFGQGTRLTVV.

The chain is built from TRBV5-1 and TRBJ2-7; 14 bases match TRBD2. The germline gives CDR1 SGHRS, CDR2 YFSETQ. This CDR3 spans 15 amino acids. V gave up 5 bases and J gave up 5 bases; unmatched junction bases: 6. CDR3 nucleotides: TGCGCCAGCAGTCAACCGGGACTAGCGGGAGACGAGCAGTACTTC. It specifies CASSQPGLAGDEQYF.

The chain combines TRBV5-1 with TRBJ1-2; the D is unclear. Germline values: CDR1 SGHRS, CDR2 YFSETQ. The CDR3 runs 14 residues. Trimming left V 0 bases short and J 4 bases short, with 10 bases between. CDR3 loop: CASSLAQESYGYTF. The DNA of the CDR3 is TGCGCCAGCAGCTTGGCCCAGGAAAGCTATGGCTACACCTTC.

V gene TRBV28 combines with J gene TRBJ1-5; D perhaps matches TRBD1 (6 bases). V was cut by 7 bases and J by 8 bases, with 12 bases left in between. CDR1 is MDHEN, CDR2 SYDVKM, per germline. The CDR3 has 12 amino acids. CDR3 residues: CASNRVEEPQHF. The CDR3 nucleotides read TGTGCCAGCAACAGGGTGGAGGAGCCCCAGCATTTT.

The gene calls are TRBV28 and TRBJ1-5, with D hard to call. The V end was cut by 7 bases, the J end by 0 bases, with 28 bases between. CDR1 is MDHEN, CDR2 SYDVKM, per germline. The CDR3 runs 20 residues. The chain's CDR3 is CASTPLIAGAPRYSNQPQHF. The CDR3 DNA is TGTGCCAGCACGCCTCTAATAGCGGGCGCCCCGAGGTATAGCAATCAGCCCCAGCATTTT.

The DNA of the CDR3 is TGTGCCACCAGCAGATCACCCGGGACAGGGAAAACCGGGGAGCTGTTTTTT. It codes for CATSRSPGTGKTGELFF. The V gene is TRBV15, the J gene TRBJ2-2; the match to TRBD1 covers 9 bases. This CDR3 comprises 17 residues. V lost 2 bases and J lost 5; bases outside the gene matches: 9. Germline V gives CDR1 LNHNV, CDR2 YYDKDF (reference sequence).

The chain has TRBV5-4 and TRBJ2-3; 8 nucleotides line up with TRBD2. Per the germline V gene, CDR1 is SGHNT and CDR2 is YYREEE (reference sequence). The J segment lost 2 bases and the V segment lost 0 bases, leaving 5 bases of the junction unmatched. This CDR3 has 16 residues. In DNA form, the CDR3 reads TGTGCCAGCAGCTTGGAGGTGACTAGCGCCACAGATACGCAGTATTTT. Translated, it gives CASSLEVTSATDTQYF. Full variable domain (missing parts from reference TRBV5-4 and TRBJ2-3): ETGVTQSPTHLIKTRGQQVTLRCSSQSGHNTVSWYQQALGQGPQFIFQYYREEENGRGNFPPRFSGLQFPNYSSELNVNALELDDSALYLCASSLEVTSATDTQYFGPGTRLTVL.

CDR3 nucleotides: TGCGCCAGCAGCCAGTTAAAGACTAGCGGGGGAACAGATACGCAGTATTTT. Amino acids: CASSQLKTSGGTDTQYF. The chain recombines TRBV4-1 with TRBJ2-3; 12 nucleotides agree with TRBD2. This CDR3 is built from 17 residues. J lost 3 bases, V lost 3 bases, and 7 bases had no gene match. Germline CDR1 and CDR2: MGHRA and YSYEKL.

V is TRBV11-2 and J is TRBJ2-7; 7 nucleotides line up with TRBD2. Germline lookup yields CDR1 SGHAT and CDR2 FQNNGV. CDR3 size: 14 residues. V dropped 5 bases and J dropped 2; count of bases not matched to a gene: 6. CDR3 DNA: TGTGCCAGCAGCCTAACTAGCGTCCCCTACGAGCAGTACTTC. The encoded protein is CASSLTSVPYEQYF.

V usage is TRBV27 and J usage is TRBJ2-7; tentatively, D is TRBD1 (6 bases). CDR1 is MNHEY and CDR2 is SMNVEV in the germline V gene (reference sequence). The CDR3 has 14 amino acids. Trimming removed 6 bases at V and 0 bases at J, with 12 bases between. The CDR3: CASRYQGSSYEQYF. The CDR3 bases are TGTGCCAGCAGATACCAGGGGAGCTCCTACGAGCAGTACTTC.

A remark on this clone: The sample has other DNA sequences that encode this CDR3 too. The J gene is TRBJ1-5, the V gene TRBV7-8; TRBD1 matches 9 bases. With 5 bases clipped from V and 6 bases from J, the junction kept 5 bases outside the gene matches. The CDR3 runs 14 residues. Germline values: CDR1 SGHVS, CDR2 FQNEAQ. CDR3 bases: TGTGCCAGCAGCGTACAGGGGGCTGGTCAGCCCCAGCATTTT. It yields the protein CASSVQGAGQPQHF.

This chain uses TRBV4-1 with TRBJ2-6; 10 nucleotides line up with TRBD1. The CDR3 is 19 amino acids. The V and J ends lost 4 bases and 0 bases, in that order; junction bases with no gene match: 9. Per germline, CDR1 MGHRA and CDR2 YSYEKL. As DNA, the CDR3 is TGCGCCAGCAGCCCCCATCCTGACAGGGGGCTCTCTGGGGCCAACGTCCTGACTTTC. Its translation is CASSPHPDRGLSGANVLTF.

This clone was found once. V is TRBV14 and J is TRBJ2-2; D possibly corresponds to TRBD2 (5 bases). The CDR3 consists of 14 residues. CDR1 is SGHDN and CDR2 is FVKESK in the germline V gene. Trimming removed 3 bases from V and 7 bases from J, with 12 bases in between. The CDR3 sequence is CASSQLSGGGELFF. CDR3 nucleotide sequence: TGTGCCAGCAGCCAGCTCTCAGGAGGCGGGGAGCTGTTTTTT.

The V call is TRBV9, the J call TRBJ2-5, with 16 bases aligning to TRBD2. Germline V gene lookup returns CDR1 SGDLS and CDR2 YYNGEE. With 6 bases clipped from V and 5 bases from J, the junction kept 10 bases outside the gene matches. This CDR3 has 17 amino acids. DNA of the CDR3: TGTGCCAGCACCCCACTTGGGACTAGCGGGAGGGAGGAGACCCAGTACTTC. Translating it yields CASTPLGTSGREETQYF. The variable domain in full, with the rest retrieved from reference TRBV9 and TRBJ2-5, is DSGVTQTPKHLITATGQRVTLRCSPRSGDLSVYWYQQSLDQGLQFLIQYYNGEERAKGNILERFSAQQFPDLHSELNLSSLELGDSALYFCASTPLGTSGREETQYFGPGTRLLVL.

The chain employs TRBV30 and TRBJ2-1, with 8 bases lining up with TRBD2. Germline-derived CDR1 and CDR2 are GTSNPN and SVGIG (reference sequence). This CDR3 region has 15 residues. Germline trimming cut 0 bases from V and 8 bases from J; bases unmatched to any gene: 9. The DNA for the CDR3 is TGTGCCTGGAGTGTTGGCGGGAGGAGCACCTATGAGCAGTTCTTC. Translation gives CAWSVGGRSTYEQFF.

The genes are TRBV10-3 and TRBJ2-7; TRBD1 matches at 8 bases. Looked up from germline, CDR1 is ENHRY and CDR2 is SYGVKD. The V and J ends lost 6 bases and 5 bases, in that order; junction bases with no gene match: 15. The CDR3 length is 16 residues. The CDR3 region has the DNA TGTGCCATCAGCCCCCCCAGGGGGCTTAGGAGAAACGAGCAGTACTTC. This encodes CAISPPRGLRRNEQYF.

The V and J genes are TRBV9 and TRBJ2-1, with a tentative D call TRBD2 (6 bases). Germline V gene data show CDR1 as SGDLS and CDR2 as YYNGEE. V gave up 0 bases and J gave up 0 bases, with 13 bases separating them. The CDR3 length is 17 residues. The CDR3 is CASSVATGLSSYNEQFF. In DNA form, the CDR3 reads TGTGCCAGCAGCGTAGCTACTGGACTAAGCTCCTACAATGAGCAGTTCTTC.

The chain uses TRBV6-6 and TRBJ1-1; 9 nucleotides agree with TRBD1. Germline V gives CDR1 MNHNY, CDR2 SVGAGI (reference sequence). V shed 5 bases, J shed 7 bases, and the junction held 5 bases outside the gene matches. The CDR3 sequence is 13 residues long. CDR3 region: CASSRQGENEAFF. CDR3 nucleotide sequence: TGTGCCAGCAGTCGACAGGGGGAGAATGAAGCTTTCTTT.

This clone was observed a handful of times. The V call is TRBV2, the J call TRBJ2-7; possible D gene TRBD1, 6 bases. The V gene's germline CDR1 is SNHLY and CDR2 FYNNEI. Trimming removed 8 bases from V and 5 bases from J, with 13 bases in between. The length of the CDR3 is 12 residues. CDR3 DNA: TGTGCCAGCCTCCAGGGGAGCCACGAGCAGTACTTC. It translates to CASLQGSHEQYF.

The rearrangement links TRBV7-9 to TRBJ2-7; 12 nucleotides agree with TRBD2. The germline CDR1 and CDR2 sequences are SEHNR and FQNEAQ (reference sequence). Trimming took 3 bases from V and 7 from J; bases not matched to a gene: 10. This CDR3 has 16 amino acids. The CDR3 bases are TGTGCCAGCAGCTTGGACCGACTAGCGGGAGTTCAAGAGCAGTACTTC. It is translated as CASSLDRLAGVQEQYF.

The count of this clone is one. The V gene is TRBV5-5, the J gene TRBJ2-7, with 10 nucleotides matching TRBD2. Germline lookup yields CDR1 SGHKS and CDR2 YYEKEE (reference sequence). Germline trimming cut 1 base from V and 8 bases from J; bases unmatched to any gene: 9. CDR3 length: 15 amino acids. CDR3 residues: CASSLLASGSRKQYF. DNA for the CDR3: TGTGCCAGCAGCTTGTTGGCTAGCGGGAGTCGCAAGCAGTACTTC.

The chain carries TRBV4-2 and TRBJ1-5; D not resolved. V lost 3 bases to trimming and J lost 0 bases, with 15 bases between them. Per the germline V gene, CDR1 is LGHNA and CDR2 is YNFKEQ. The CDR3 has 17 amino acids. CDR3 sequence reads: CASSHSLTEYSNQPQHF. The CDR3 DNA follows: TGTGCCAGCAGCCATTCGTTAACGGAGTATAGCAATCAGCCCCAGCATTTT.